Following are 19 T cell receptor beta chains from one sample sequenced in a study of blood T cell repertoires in COVID-19. Clones were read by immunoSEQ multiplex PCR, and TCRdb kept only the in-frame ones, dropping some. The repertoire holds fewer than 350,000 clones, with 87% as singletons. The sequencing sample was made of PBMCs or T cells enriched from blood (not recorded which). The receptors stem from a woman in her 40s who had recovered from COVID-19.

The gene calls are TRBV2 and TRBJ1-4; possible D gene TRBD1, 5 bases. The CDR3 spans 14 residues. Germline CDR1 is SNHLY and CDR2 is FYNNEI. Between the trimmed V and J ends, which lost 11 bases and 6 bases, there was a span of 19 bases. In nucleotides, the CDR3 is TGTGCCGGGAACAGGATGGGGCCGCATGAAAAACTGTTTTTT. It codes for CAGNRMGPHEKLFF.

The CDR3 region is CASSLANGSPVYEQYF. CDR3 in DNA: TGCGCCAGCAGCTTGGCCAACGGGAGCCCCGTCTACGAGCAGTACTTC. This chain connects TRBV5-1 to TRBJ2-7, with TRBD2 as a possible D gene (6 bases). CDR3 length: 16 residues. The germline V gene encodes CDR1 SGHRS and CDR2 YFSETQ. V shed 0 bases and J shed 3 bases, with 16 bases lying between them.

The V and J genes are TRBV19 and TRBJ1-2, with D perhaps matching TRBD1 (6 bases). V lost 6 bases, J lost 3 bases, and 20 bases lay in between. The CDR3 has 16 amino acids. Germline values: CDR1 LNHDA, CDR2 SQIVND (reference sequence). CDR3 nucleotides: TGTGCCAGTAGGGCGTTTAGTACAGGGAGGGACTATGGCTACACCTTC. It translates to CASRAFSTGRDYGYTF.

CDR3 sequence (DNA): TGCGCCAGCAGCTTGGGGCACAGGGACGCGAACACCGGGGAGCTGTTTTTT. It translates to CASSLGHRDANTGELFF. The J gene is TRBJ2-2, the V gene TRBV5-1, with D tentatively TRBD1 (6 bases). The CDR3 sequence is 17 residues long. Germline V lookup: CDR1 SGHRS, CDR2 YFSETQ. V shed 0 bases and J shed 0 bases, with 12 bases lying between them.

The chain joins TRBV14 to TRBJ2-7; possibly TRBD2 for D (6 bases). The germline V and J ends were trimmed by 4 bases and 5 bases, with 15 bases remaining between them. From germline, CDR1 is SGHDN and CDR2 FVKESK. CDR3 length equals 14 residues. CDR3 DNA sequence: TGTGCCAGCAGCCGTGGAGGGTCTATCCACGAGCAGTACTTC. Its protein is CASSRGGSIHEQYF.

This CDR3 is CANAGVWTGELFF. The CDR3 coding sequence is TGTGCCAACGCGGGAGTATGGACCGGGGAGCTGTTTTTT. The chain couples TRBV6-1 to TRBJ2-2; 7 bases match TRBD2. The germline gives CDR1 MNHNS, CDR2 SASEGT. After removal of 10 bases from V and 5 bases from J, the junction contained 7 bases not matched to a gene. CDR3 length: 13 residues.

The CDR3 DNA is TGTGCCAGCAGTCCAAGACTAGCGACATACTACGAGCAGTACTTC. The encoded protein is CASSPRLATYYEQYF. This chain joins TRBV27 and TRBJ2-7; 8 bases are a match to TRBD2. V shed 5 bases and J 3 bases; nucleotides not matched to a gene: 9. This CDR3 has 15 amino acids. Germline assignment: CDR1 MNHEY and CDR2 SMNVEV (reference sequence).

The J gene is TRBJ1-2, the V gene TRBV9; D is ambiguous. The germline V gene has CDR1 SGDLS and CDR2 YYNGEE. V was trimmed by 0 bases and J by 4 bases, leaving 13 bases between them. The CDR3 spans 15 residues. The CDR3: CASSVESSLAYGYTF. In DNA, the CDR3 is TGTGCCAGCAGCGTAGAATCCTCCCTGGCCTATGGCTACACCTTC.

The chain is built from TRBV12-3 or TRBV12-4 and TRBJ2-2; no firm D call. Trimming shortened V by 3 bases and J by 2 bases, and 4 bases separated the two germline ends. The CDR3 loop spans 13 amino acids. Written as DNA, the CDR3 is TGTGCCAGCAGTTTTAGAAACACCGGGGAGCTGTTTTTT. Protein sequence: CASSFRNTGELFF.

This chain connects TRBV7-9 to TRBJ2-7, with TRBD1 as a possible D gene (5 bases). The CDR3 totals 15 residues. V gave up 3 bases and J gave up 3 bases, with 15 bases separating them. The germline gives CDR1 SEHNR, CDR2 FQNEAQ (reference sequence). The CDR3 sequence is CASSFGASNYYEQYF. In nucleotides, the CDR3 is TGTGCCAGCAGCTTTGGGGCGTCGAATTACTACGAGCAGTACTTC. Using reference TRBV7-9 and TRBJ2-7 for the parts outside the CDR3, the full variable domain is DTGVSQNPRHKITKRGQNVTFRCDPISEHNRLYWYRQTLGQGPEFLTYFQNEAQLEKSRLLSDRFSAERPKGSFSTLEIQRTEQGDSAMYLCASSFGASNYYEQYFGPGTRLTVT.

This sequence joins TRBV30 and TRBJ1-2; TRBD1 matches 7 bases. The CDR3 spans 12 residues. Germline assignment: CDR1 GTSNPN and CDR2 SVGIG (reference sequence). Unmatched junction bases numbered 7, after V lost 4 bases and J lost 8 bases. DNA of the CDR3: TGTGCCTGGAATGATAGGGGGCGAGGCTACACCTTC. As protein: CAWNDRGRGYTF.

The rearrangement uses TRBV7-9 and TRBJ2-1; 14 bases are a match to TRBD2. The CDR3 has 15 residues. Germline V lookup: CDR1 SEHNR, CDR2 FQNEAQ (reference sequence). After removal of 4 bases from V and 8 bases from J, the junction contained 4 bases not matched to a gene. For the CDR3, the DNA is TGTGCCAGCAGCTCCGGGACTAGCGGGAGTGATGAGCAGTTCTTC. Residues: CASSSGTSGSDEQFF.

V and J are TRBV2 and TRBJ1-4, with D unclear. Trimming removed 4 bases at V and 5 bases at J, with 5 bases between. The CDR3 is made up of 12 amino acids. Germline V lookup: CDR1 SNHLY, CDR2 FYNNEI. CDR3 sequence reads: CASSAPNEKLFF. In DNA, the CDR3 is TGTGCCAGCAGTGCCCCGAATGAAAAACTGTTTTTT.

The chain has TRBV7-9 and TRBJ2-2, with 7 bases aligning to TRBD1. Germline CDR1 and CDR2: SEHNR and FQNEAQ (reference sequence). This CDR3 comprises 16 residues. Trimming at V came to 4 bases and at J to 1 base, leaving 6 bases not matched to a gene. CDR3 loop: CASSSTGAKNTGELFF. Here the CDR3 DNA reads TGTGCCAGCAGCTCCACAGGGGCGAAGAACACCGGGGAGCTGTTTTTT.

The J gene is TRBJ2-1, the V gene TRBV24-1, with 7 positions matching TRBD2. The CDR3 loop spans 17 amino acids. CDR1 is KGHDR, CDR2 SFDVKD, per germline. The V gene end was trimmed by 3 bases and the J gene end by 5 bases; junction bases not matched to a gene: 12. In nucleotides, the CDR3 is TGTGCCACCAGTGATCCAGGGTCGGGAGCGGGGAACAATGAGCAGTTCTTC. Translated, it gives CATSDPGSGAGNNEQFF.

The chain employs TRBV4-1 and TRBJ1-5; D might be TRBD1 (5 bases). The ends were cut back, 4 bases at V and 3 bases at J, with 10 bases in the middle. The CDR3 has 14 amino acids. Germline V gene sequence: CDR1 MGHRA, CDR2 YSYEKL. In nucleotides, the CDR3 is TGCGCCAGCAGCCCCCCAGGGTACAATCAGCCCCAGCATTTT. This translates into CASSPPGYNQPQHF.

The V and J genes are TRBV7-9 and TRBJ1-3; no clear D gene. From germline, CDR1 is SEHNR and CDR2 FQNEAQ (reference sequence). The CDR3 is made up of 13 amino acids. Trimming took 0 bases from V and 4 from J, leaving 4 bases between them. The CDR3 here is CASSLAAGNTIYF. The DNA of the CDR3 is TGTGCCAGCAGCTTAGCAGCGGGAAACACCATATATTTT.

The chain links TRBV2 to TRBJ1-3, with 7 bases matching TRBD1. This CDR3 is built from 13 residues. Trimming at V came to 9 bases and at J to 4 bases, leaving 6 bases not matched to a gene. CDR1 is SNHLY and CDR2 is FYNNEI in the germline V gene. The CDR3 coding sequence is TGTGCCAGTACAGGGGAAGCCGGAAACACCATATATTTT. It specifies CASTGEAGNTIYF.

The genes are TRBV10-1 and TRBJ1-1; TRBD1 is a possible D gene (5 bases). V was clipped by 2 bases and J by 1 base, with 11 bases between them. The CDR3 consists of 15 residues. CDR1 and CDR2 from the germline V gene are WNHNN and SYGVQD (reference sequence). CDR3 sequence: CASSETLTGNTEAFF. DNA of the CDR3: TGCGCCAGCAGTGAGACCCTAACAGGGAACACTGAAGCTTTCTTT.